The 19 T cell receptor beta chains given below trace back to one sample, sequenced in a study of T cell repertoires in cytomegalovirus infection. TCRdb fed the reads into MiXCR, producing one record per CDR3 protein. The sample has 640,000 or so distinct CDR3 sequences; around 32% are singletons. Their antigen targets remain unknown. The sequencing used cultured PBMCs, collected from culture after CMV antigen stimulation. The receptors stem from a human donor in good health (CMV status not recorded). Some clones in this sample may be carry-over from other donors' samples.

The chain links TRBV5-6 to TRBJ1-4; TRBD1 is a possible D gene (5 bases). V lost 1 base, J lost 0 bases, and 10 bases lay in between. The CDR3 has 16 residues. Germline values: CDR1 SGHDT, CDR2 YYEEEE. Here the CDR3 reads CASSLFGAATNEKLFF. The CDR3 region has the DNA TGTGCCAGCAGCTTGTTTGGGGCAGCAACTAATGAAAAACTGTTTTTT.

V and J are TRBV28 and TRBJ2-3; 9 positions match TRBD1. Germline trimming cut 6 bases from V and 6 bases from J; bases unmatched to any gene: 7. Germline assignment: CDR1 MDHEN and CDR2 SYDVKM. This CDR3 region has 14 residues. The CDR3 here is CASSRTGEVDTQYF. DNA for the CDR3: TGTGCCAGCAGCAGGACAGGGGAAGTGGATACGCAGTATTTT.

The V gene is TRBV10-3, the J gene TRBJ2-3; a possible D gene is TRBD2 (6 bases). V was clipped by 3 bases and J by 2 bases, with 12 bases between them. Per the germline V gene, CDR1 is ENHRY and CDR2 is SYGVKD. The CDR3 length is 15 residues. For the CDR3, the DNA is TGTGCCATCAGTGATTCAACGGGAGACACAGATACGCAGTATTTT. It codes for CAISDSTGDTDTQYF.

V gene TRBV5-1 combines with J gene TRBJ2-5, with TRBD2 identical over 7 bases. The CDR3 is made up of 14 amino acids. CDR1 is SGHRS and CDR2 is YFSETQ in the germline V gene. After removal of 2 bases from V and 2 bases from J, the junction contained 3 bases not matched to a gene. Here the CDR3 reads CASSFGGLQETQYF. DNA for the CDR3: TGCGCCAGCAGCTTTGGGGGACTACAAGAGACCCAGTACTTC. The complete variable domain, with remaining parts taken from reference TRBV5-1 and TRBJ2-5, reads KAGVTQTPRYLIKTRGQQVTLSCSPISGHRSVSWYQQTPGQGLQFLFEYFSETQRNKGNFPGRFSGRQFSNSRSEMNVSTLELGDSALYLCASSFGGLQETQYFGPGTRLLVL.

This clonotype was counted a single time. J is TRBJ2-7 and V is TRBV11-2; 7 nucleotides line up with TRBD2. Germline loops: CDR1 SGHAT, CDR2 FQNNGV. This CDR3 comprises 16 residues. The J segment lost 0 bases and the V segment lost 5 bases, leaving 10 bases of the junction unmatched. This CDR3 is CASSRSGGSGSYEQYF. The CDR3 coding sequence is TGTGCCAGCAGCCGGAGTGGCGGGAGTGGCTCCTACGAGCAGTACTTC.

The chain is built from TRBV4-1 and TRBJ2-1; D remains ambiguous. Germline-derived CDR1 and CDR2 are MGHRA and YSYEKL. V dropped 1 base and J dropped 0 bases, with 10 bases sitting between them. This CDR3 is built from 16 residues. CDR3 amino acids: CASSQVPTPSYNEQFF. CDR3 bases: TGCGCCAGCAGCCAAGTACCGACTCCCTCCTACAATGAGCAGTTCTTC.

This rearrangement joins TRBV6-2 or TRBV6-3 to TRBJ2-5, with 7 bases that match TRBD2. CDR1 is MNHEY and CDR2 is SVGEGT in the germline V gene. The CDR3 sequence is 14 residues long. V lost 6 bases and J lost 4; bases outside the gene matches: 8. CDR3 loop: CASSLTSVGETQYF. The CDR3 DNA reads TGTGCCAGCAGCCTAACTAGCGTTGGAGAGACCCAGTACTTC.

This clonotype occurred a few times. The J gene is TRBJ1-4, the V gene TRBV27, with unresolved D. Germline V gene data show CDR1 as MNHEY and CDR2 as SMNVEV (reference sequence). The CDR3 totals 11 residues. Trimming left V 4 bases short and J 11 bases short, with 8 bases between. As DNA, the CDR3 is TGTGCCAGCAGTTATGGAGGGAAACTGTTTTTT. As protein: CASSYGGKLFF.

This clonotype has more than one count but fewer than ten. The chain has TRBV6-5 and TRBJ2-1; TRBD2 agrees at 7 bases. Per the germline V gene, CDR1 is MNHEY and CDR2 is SVGAGI. Unmatched junction bases numbered 4, after V lost 5 bases and J lost 6 bases. This CDR3 is built from 13 residues. The CDR3, as DNA: TGTGCCAGCAGTCTAAGCGGGATCAATGAGCAGTTCTTC. The encoded protein is CASSLSGINEQFF.

The chain recombines TRBV19 with TRBJ2-7, with 7 bases fitting TRBD1. The CDR3 contains 14 residues. Germline CDR1 is LNHDA and CDR2 is SQIVND (reference sequence). With 5 bases clipped from V and 4 bases from J, the junction kept 8 bases outside the gene matches. The CDR3 region has the DNA TGTGCCAGTAGTTCCGGGACAGCCATTTACGAGCAGTACTTC. Its protein is CASSSGTAIYEQYF.

This clonotype was found many times. The V call is TRBV7-2, the J call TRBJ2-1; 8 nucleotides match TRBD2. After removal of 5 bases from V and 7 bases from J, the junction contained 13 bases not matched to a gene. Germline V lookup: CDR1 SGHTA, CDR2 FQGNSA. CDR3 length: 16 amino acids. This CDR3 reads CASSRGTSGSGNEQFF. The CDR3 nucleotides read TGTGCCAGCAGCCGTGGAACCAGCGGGAGTGGAAATGAGCAGTTCTTC. Supplemented by reference TRBV7-2 and TRBJ2-1, the full variable domain reads GAGVSQSPSNKVTEKGKDVELRCDPISGHTALYWYRQSLGQGLEFLIYFQGNSAPDKSGLPSDRFSAERTGGSVSTLTIQRTQQEDSAVYLCASSRGTSGSGNEQFFGPGTRLTVL.

The V call is TRBV27, the J call TRBJ1-1; TRBD1 matches 8 bases. The CDR3 runs to 14 residues. Germline V gene lookup returns CDR1 MNHEY and CDR2 SMNVEV (reference sequence). J lost 2 bases, V lost 6 bases, and 5 bases had no gene match. Written as DNA, the CDR3 is TGTGCCAGCAGGAGTACAGGGGGTAACACTGAAGCTTTCTTT. Protein product: CASRSTGGNTEAFF.

The chain is built from TRBV7-9 and TRBJ2-7; 13 nucleotides line up with TRBD2. J lost 7 bases, V lost 5 bases, and 5 bases had no gene match. This CDR3 spans 14 amino acids. The germline V gene has CDR1 SEHNR and CDR2 FQNEAQ (reference sequence). This chain's CDR3 is CASSAGLAGVEQYF. CDR3 bases: TGTGCCAGCAGCGCCGGACTAGCGGGAGTAGAGCAGTACTTC.

This clonotype was seen a few times. CDR3 protein: CSARDLTDTQYF. The CDR3 nucleotides read TGCAGTGCTAGAGATCTAACGGATACGCAGTATTTT. The J gene is TRBJ2-3, the V gene TRBV20-1; D gene ambiguous. V lost 0 bases and J 6 bases, leaving 7 bases between the germline ends. The CDR3 runs to 12 residues. The V gene's germline CDR1 is DFQATT and CDR2 SNEGSKA (reference sequence).

The chain has TRBV27 and TRBJ2-1, with D perhaps TRBD2 (6 bases). The CDR3 has 11 residues. Trimming shortened V by 10 bases and J by 6 bases, and 10 bases separated the two germline ends. Germline-derived CDR1 and CDR2 are MNHEY and SMNVEV (reference sequence). The CDR3 DNA is TGTGCCACCTGGAGGGTCAATGAGCAGTTCTTC. It is translated as CATWRVNEQFF.

This chain links TRBV10-2 with TRBJ2-5; 14 bases align to TRBD2. The J segment lost 4 bases and the V segment lost 6 bases, leaving 7 bases of the junction unmatched. There are 16 residues in the CDR3. Germline CDR1 is WSHSY and CDR2 is SAAADI. This CDR3 reads CASSRLAGGPGETQYF. CDR3 bases: TGCGCCAGCAGCCGACTAGCGGGAGGGCCAGGAGAGACCCAGTACTTC.

This clonotype appeared a few times. This chain connects TRBV28 to TRBJ2-5; D not resolved. This CDR3 spans 14 amino acids. Looked up from germline, CDR1 is MDHEN and CDR2 is SYDVKM. The V gene lost 5 bases and the J gene lost 5 bases, with 15 bases spanning the gap. The CDR3 spells CASSPRLDSETQYF. The CDR3 DNA reads TGTGCCAGCAGTCCCCGACTCGATTCCGAGACCCAGTACTTC.

This clonotype was seen ten or more times. DNA of the CDR3: TGTGCCAGCAGTTCTGTGATGAACACTGAAGCTTTCTTT. Amino acid sequence: CASSSVMNTEAFF. The rearrangement links TRBV12-3 or TRBV12-4 to TRBJ1-1, with unresolved D. This CDR3 comprises 13 residues. With 4 bases removed from V and 0 bases from J, the gap between germline ends came to 6 bases.

The V call is TRBV7-9, the J call TRBJ2-1; 12 nucleotides align to TRBD1. This CDR3 is 15 amino acids long. The ends lost 5 bases at V and 6 bases at J; junction bases unmatched: 5. Germline lookup yields CDR1 SEHNR and CDR2 FQNEAQ (reference sequence). This CDR3 reads CASSRDRGLSNEQFF. The CDR3 nucleotides read TGTGCCAGCAGCCGGGACAGGGGGCTGTCCAATGAGCAGTTCTTC. The full variable domain, its missing parts supplied by reference TRBV7-9 and TRBJ2-1, is DTGVSQNPRHKITKRGQNVTFRCDPISEHNRLYWYRQTLGQGPEFLTYFQNEAQLEKSRLLSDRFSAERPKGSFSTLEIQRTEQGDSAMYLCASSRDRGLSNEQFFGPGTRLTVL.